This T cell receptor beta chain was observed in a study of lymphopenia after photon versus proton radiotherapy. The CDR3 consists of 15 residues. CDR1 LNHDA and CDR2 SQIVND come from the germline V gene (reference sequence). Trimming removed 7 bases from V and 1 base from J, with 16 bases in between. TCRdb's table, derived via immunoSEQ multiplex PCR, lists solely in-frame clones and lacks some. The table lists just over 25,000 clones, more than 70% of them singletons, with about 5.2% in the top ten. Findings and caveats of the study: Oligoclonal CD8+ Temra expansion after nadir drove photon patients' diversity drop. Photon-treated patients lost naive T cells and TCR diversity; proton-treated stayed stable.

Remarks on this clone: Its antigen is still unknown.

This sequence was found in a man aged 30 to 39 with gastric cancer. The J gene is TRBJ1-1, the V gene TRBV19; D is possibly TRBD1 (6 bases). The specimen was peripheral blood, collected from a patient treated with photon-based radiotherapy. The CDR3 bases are TGTGCCAGTAAGAAAAAAGGGACATCGAACACTGAAGCTTTCTTT. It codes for CASKKKGTSNTEAFF.